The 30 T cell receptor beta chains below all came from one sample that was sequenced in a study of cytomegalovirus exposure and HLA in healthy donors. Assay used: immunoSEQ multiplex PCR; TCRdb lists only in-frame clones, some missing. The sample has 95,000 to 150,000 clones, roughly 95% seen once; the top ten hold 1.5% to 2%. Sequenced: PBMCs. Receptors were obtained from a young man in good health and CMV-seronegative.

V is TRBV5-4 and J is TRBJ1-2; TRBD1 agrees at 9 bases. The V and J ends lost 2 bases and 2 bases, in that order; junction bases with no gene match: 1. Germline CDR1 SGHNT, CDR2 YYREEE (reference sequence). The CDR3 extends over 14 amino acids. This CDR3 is CASSLGTGNYGYTF. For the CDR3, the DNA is TGTGCCAGCAGCTTAGGGACAGGGAACTATGGCTACACCTTC. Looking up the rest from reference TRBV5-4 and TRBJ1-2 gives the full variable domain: ETGVTQSPTHLIKTRGQQVTLRCSSQSGHNTVSWYQQALGQGPQFIFQYYREEENGRGNFPPRFSGLQFPNYSSELNVNALELDDSALYLCASSLGTGNYGYTFGSGTRLTVV.

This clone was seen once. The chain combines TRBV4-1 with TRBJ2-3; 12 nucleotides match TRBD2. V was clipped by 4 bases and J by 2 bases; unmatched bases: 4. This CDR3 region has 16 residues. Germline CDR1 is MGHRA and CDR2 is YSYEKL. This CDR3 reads CASSRGLAGITDTQYF. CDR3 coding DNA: TGCGCCAGCAGCCGTGGACTAGCGGGGATCACAGATACGCAGTATTTT.

The CDR3 bases are TGTGCCAGCACTGGTAGCGGGACCTACAATGAGCAGTTCTTC. Its protein product is CASTGSGTYNEQFF. The chain links TRBV6-1 to TRBJ2-1, with 8 bases identical to TRBD2. CDR1 is MNHNS, CDR2 SASEGT, per germline. J gave up 2 bases and V 7 bases, and 4 bases lay outside the gene matches. The CDR3 length is 14 residues.

The CDR3 DNA follows: TGTGCCAGCACCGAGGGAACGGGAAATGAGCAGTTCTTC. Translated, it gives CASTEGTGNEQFF. This chain connects TRBV2 to TRBJ2-1, with D maybe TRBD2 (5 bases). V gave up 7 bases and J gave up 7 bases, with 14 bases separating them. The germline gives CDR1 SNHLY, CDR2 FYNNEI. The CDR3 runs to 13 residues.

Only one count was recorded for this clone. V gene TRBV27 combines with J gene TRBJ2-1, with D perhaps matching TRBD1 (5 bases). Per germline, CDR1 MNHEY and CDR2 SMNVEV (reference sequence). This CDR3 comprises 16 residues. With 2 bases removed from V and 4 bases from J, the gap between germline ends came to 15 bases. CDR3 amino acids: CASSLGSTVFYNEQFF. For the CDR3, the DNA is TGTGCCAGCAGTTTAGGGTCGACAGTCTTTTACAATGAGCAGTTCTTC.

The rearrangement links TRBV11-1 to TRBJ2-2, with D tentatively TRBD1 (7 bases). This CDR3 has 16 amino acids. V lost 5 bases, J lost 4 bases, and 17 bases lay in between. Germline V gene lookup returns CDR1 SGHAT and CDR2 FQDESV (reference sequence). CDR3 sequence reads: CASSLRGLASTGELFF. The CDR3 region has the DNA TGTGCCAGCAGCCTAAGGGGGCTAGCGAGCACCGGGGAGCTGTTTTTT.

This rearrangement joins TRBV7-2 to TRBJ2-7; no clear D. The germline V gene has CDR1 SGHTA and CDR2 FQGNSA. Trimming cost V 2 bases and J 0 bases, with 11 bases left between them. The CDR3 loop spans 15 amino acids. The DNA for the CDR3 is TGTGCCAGCAGCTTATTAGAATTTAGCTCCTACGAGCAGTACTTC. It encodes CASSLLEFSSYEQYF.

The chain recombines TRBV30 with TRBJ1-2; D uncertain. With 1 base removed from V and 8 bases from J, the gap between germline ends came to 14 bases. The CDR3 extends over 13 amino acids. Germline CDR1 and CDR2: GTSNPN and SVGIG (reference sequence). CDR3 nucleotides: TGTGCCTGGAGTGCAGGTGATCTTGACGGCTACACCTTC. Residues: CAWSAGDLDGYTF.

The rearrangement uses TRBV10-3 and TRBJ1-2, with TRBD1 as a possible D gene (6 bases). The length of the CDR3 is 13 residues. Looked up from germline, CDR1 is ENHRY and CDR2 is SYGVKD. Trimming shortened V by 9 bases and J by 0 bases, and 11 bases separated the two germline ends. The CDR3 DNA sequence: TGTGCCATTAGGGGGGGAGCTAACTATGGCTACACCTTC. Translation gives CAIRGGANYGYTF.

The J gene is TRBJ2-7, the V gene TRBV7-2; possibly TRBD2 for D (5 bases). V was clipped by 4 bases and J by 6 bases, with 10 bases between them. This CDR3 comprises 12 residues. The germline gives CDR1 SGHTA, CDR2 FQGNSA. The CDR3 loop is CASSSPRGEQYF. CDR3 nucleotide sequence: TGTGCCAGCAGCTCTCCTCGGGGCGAGCAGTACTTC. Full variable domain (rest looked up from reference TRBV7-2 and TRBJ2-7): GAGVSQSPSNKVTEKGKDVELRCDPISGHTALYWYRQSLGQGLEFLIYFQGNSAPDKSGLPSDRFSAERTGGSVSTLTIQRTQQEDSAVYLCASSSPRGEQYFGPGTRLTVT.

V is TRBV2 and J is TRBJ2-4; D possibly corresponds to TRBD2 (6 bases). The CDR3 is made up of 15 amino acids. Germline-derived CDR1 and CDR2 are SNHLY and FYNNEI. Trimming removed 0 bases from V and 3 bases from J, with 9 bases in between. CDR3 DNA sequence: TGTGCCAGCAGTGAAGCGATGGACTACAAAAACATTCAGTACTTC. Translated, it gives CASSEAMDYKNIQYF. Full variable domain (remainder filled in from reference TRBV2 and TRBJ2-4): EPEVTQTPSHQVTQMGQEVILRCVPISNHLYFYWYRQILGQKVEFLVSFYNNEISEKSEIFDDQFSVERPDGSNFTLKIRSTKLEDSAMYFCASSEAMDYKNIQYFGAGTRLSVL.

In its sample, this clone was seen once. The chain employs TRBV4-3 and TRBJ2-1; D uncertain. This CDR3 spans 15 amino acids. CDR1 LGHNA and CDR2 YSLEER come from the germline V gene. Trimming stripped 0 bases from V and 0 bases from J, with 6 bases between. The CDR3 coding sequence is TGCGCCAGCAGCCAAGAGAGAACCTCCTACAATGAGCAGTTCTTC. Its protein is CASSQERTSYNEQFF.

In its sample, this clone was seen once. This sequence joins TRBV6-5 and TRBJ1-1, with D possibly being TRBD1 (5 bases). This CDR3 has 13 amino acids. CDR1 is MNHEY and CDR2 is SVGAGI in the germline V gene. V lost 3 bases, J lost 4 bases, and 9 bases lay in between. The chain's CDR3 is CASSYYGGTEAFF. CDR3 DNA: TGTGCCAGCAGTTATTACGGGGGCACTGAAGCTTTCTTT.

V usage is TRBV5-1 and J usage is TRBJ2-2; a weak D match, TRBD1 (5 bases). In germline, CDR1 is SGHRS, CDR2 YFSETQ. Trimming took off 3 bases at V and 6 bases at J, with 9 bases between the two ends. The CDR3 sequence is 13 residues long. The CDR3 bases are TGCGCCAGCAGCTCGACAGTGCCCGGGGAGCTGTTTTTT. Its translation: CASSSTVPGELFF.

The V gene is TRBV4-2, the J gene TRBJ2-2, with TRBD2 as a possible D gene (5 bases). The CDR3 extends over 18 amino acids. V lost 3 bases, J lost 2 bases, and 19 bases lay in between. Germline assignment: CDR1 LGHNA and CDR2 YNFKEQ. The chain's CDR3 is CASSHDPPGSTNTGELFF. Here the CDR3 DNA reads TGTGCCAGCAGCCATGATCCTCCGGGATCCACTAACACCGGGGAGCTGTTTTTT.

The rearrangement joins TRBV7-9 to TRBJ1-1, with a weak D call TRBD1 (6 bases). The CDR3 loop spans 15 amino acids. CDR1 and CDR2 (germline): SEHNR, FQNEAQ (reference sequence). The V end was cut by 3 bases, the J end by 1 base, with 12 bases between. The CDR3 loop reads CASSFPEQGNTEAFF. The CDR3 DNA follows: TGTGCCAGCAGCTTCCCGGAACAGGGGAACACTGAAGCTTTCTTT.

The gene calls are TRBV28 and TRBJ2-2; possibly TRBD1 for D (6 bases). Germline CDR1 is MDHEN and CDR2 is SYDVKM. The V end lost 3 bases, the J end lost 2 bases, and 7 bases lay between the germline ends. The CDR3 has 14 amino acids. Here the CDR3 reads CASSLGTNTGELFF. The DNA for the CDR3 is TGTGCCAGCAGTTTGGGGACAAACACCGGGGAGCTGTTTTTT.

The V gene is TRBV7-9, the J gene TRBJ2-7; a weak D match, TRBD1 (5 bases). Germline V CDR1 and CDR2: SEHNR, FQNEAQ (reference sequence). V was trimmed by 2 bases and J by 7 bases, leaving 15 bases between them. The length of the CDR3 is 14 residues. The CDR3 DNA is TGTGCCAGCAGCTTAACCTCAGGGAATTTGGAGCAGTACTTC. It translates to CASSLTSGNLEQYF.

CDR3 in amino acids: CASSPGGTERYEQYF. CDR3 bases: TGTGCCAGCAGCCCTGGGGGGACAGAGCGTTACGAGCAGTACTTC. V gene TRBV28 combines with J gene TRBJ2-7, with D possibly being TRBD1 (7 bases). The length of the CDR3 is 15 residues. Germline assignment: CDR1 MDHEN and CDR2 SYDVKM. V was pared by 6 bases and J by 4 bases, with 19 bases between.

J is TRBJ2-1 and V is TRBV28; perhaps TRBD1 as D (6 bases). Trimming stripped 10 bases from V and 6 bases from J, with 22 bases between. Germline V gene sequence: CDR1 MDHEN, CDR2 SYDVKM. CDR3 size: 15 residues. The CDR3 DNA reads TGTGCCACGCACCAGGGGACACCCCGGATCAATGAGCAGTTCTTC. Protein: CATHQGTPRINEQFF.

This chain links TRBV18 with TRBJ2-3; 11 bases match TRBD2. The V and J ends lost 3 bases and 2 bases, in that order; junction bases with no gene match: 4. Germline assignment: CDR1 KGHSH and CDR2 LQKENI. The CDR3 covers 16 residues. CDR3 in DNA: TGTGCCAGCTCACCTCTAGCGGGAGGATACACAGATACGCAGTATTTT. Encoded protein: CASSPLAGGYTDTQYF.

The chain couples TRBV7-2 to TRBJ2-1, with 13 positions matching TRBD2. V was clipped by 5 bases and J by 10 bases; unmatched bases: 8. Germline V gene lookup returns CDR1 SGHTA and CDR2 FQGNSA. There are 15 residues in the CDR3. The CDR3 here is CASSHGLAGVREQFF. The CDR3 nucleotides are TGTGCCAGCAGCCACGGACTAGCGGGAGTGCGGGAGCAGTTCTTC. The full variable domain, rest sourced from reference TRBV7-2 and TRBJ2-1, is GAGVSQSPSNKVTEKGKDVELRCDPISGHTALYWYRQSLGQGLEFLIYFQGNSAPDKSGLPSDRFSAERTGGSVSTLTIQRTQQEDSAVYLCASSHGLAGVREQFFGPGTRLTVL.

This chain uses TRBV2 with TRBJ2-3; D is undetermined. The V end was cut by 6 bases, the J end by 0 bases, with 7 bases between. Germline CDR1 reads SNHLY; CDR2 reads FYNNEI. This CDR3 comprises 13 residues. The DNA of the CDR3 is TGTGCCAGCAGCCCCCCTAGCACAGATACGCAGTATTTT. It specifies CASSPPSTDTQYF.

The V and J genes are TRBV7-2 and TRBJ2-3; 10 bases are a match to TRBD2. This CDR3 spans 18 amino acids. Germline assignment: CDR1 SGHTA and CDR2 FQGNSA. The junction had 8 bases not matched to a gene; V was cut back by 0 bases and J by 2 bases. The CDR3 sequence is CASSLAGSGRLYTDTQYF. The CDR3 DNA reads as TGTGCCAGCAGCTTAGCTGGTAGCGGGAGGTTATACACAGATACGCAGTATTTT.

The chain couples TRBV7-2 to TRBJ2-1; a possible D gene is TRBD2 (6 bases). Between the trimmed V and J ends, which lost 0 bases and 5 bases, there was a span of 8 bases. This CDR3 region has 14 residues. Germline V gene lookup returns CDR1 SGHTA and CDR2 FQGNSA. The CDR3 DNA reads TGTGCCAGCAGCTTAGCGGGAGGACACAATGAGCAGTTCTTC. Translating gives CASSLAGGHNEQFF.

The CDR3 region is CAISVIGPGQGAQGSSTEAFF. The CDR3 region has the DNA TGTGCCATCAGTGTTATCGGACCGGGACAGGGGGCGCAAGGTAGTAGCACTGAAGCTTTCTTT. V is TRBV10-3 and J is TRBJ1-1; TRBD1 matches 12 bases. The V segment lost 4 bases and the J segment 4 bases; nucleotides outside the gene matches: 22. Germline CDR1 is ENHRY and CDR2 is SYGVKD. The length of the CDR3 is 21 residues.

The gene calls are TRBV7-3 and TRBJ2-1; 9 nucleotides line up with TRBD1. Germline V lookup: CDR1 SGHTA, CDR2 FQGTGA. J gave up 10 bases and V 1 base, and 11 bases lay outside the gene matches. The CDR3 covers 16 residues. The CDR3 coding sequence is TGTGCCAGCAGCTTAAAAGGGACAGGGTACCTTAGGGAGCAGTTCTTC. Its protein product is CASSLKGTGYLREQFF.

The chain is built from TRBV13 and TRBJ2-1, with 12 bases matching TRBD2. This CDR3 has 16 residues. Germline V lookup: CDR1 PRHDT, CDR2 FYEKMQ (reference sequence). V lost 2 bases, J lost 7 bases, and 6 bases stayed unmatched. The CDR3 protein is CASSLRPSGRGNEQFF. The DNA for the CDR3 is TGTGCCAGCAGCTTACGCCCTAGCGGGAGGGGAAATGAGCAGTTCTTC.

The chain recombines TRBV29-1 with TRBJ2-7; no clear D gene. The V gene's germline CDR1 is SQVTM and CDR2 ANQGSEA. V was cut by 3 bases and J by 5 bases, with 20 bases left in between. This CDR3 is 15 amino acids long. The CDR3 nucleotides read TGCAGCGTTGATCCCCCCGACACCCCTCGGCACGAGCAGTACTTC. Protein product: CSVDPPDTPRHEQYF.

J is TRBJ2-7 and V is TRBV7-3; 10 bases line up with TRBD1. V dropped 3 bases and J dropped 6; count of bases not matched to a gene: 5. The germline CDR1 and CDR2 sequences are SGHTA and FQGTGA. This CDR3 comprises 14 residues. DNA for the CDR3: TGTGCCAGCAGCTTGGGACAGGGGTTTGGCGAGCAGTACTTC. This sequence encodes CASSLGQGFGEQYF.